This TCR beta chain stems from a study of blood T cell repertoires in COVID-19. Overall study: T cells, B-cell-depleted T cells, or PBMCs supplied cDNA or gDNA.

Here immunoSEQ multiplex PCR was the method, and the copy in TCRdb shows in-frame clones only, minus some. The sample contains 130,000 or so clones, 88% of which appear only once. The CDR3 consists of 15 residues. Germline values: CDR1 LNHDA, CDR2 SQIVND (reference sequence). The V gene end was trimmed by 3 bases and the J gene end by 5 bases; junction bases not matched to a gene: 6. This TCR came from a human donor in a cohort sampled during active COVID-19. Specimen: peripheral blood. This chain uses TRBV19 with TRBJ2-2; 7 bases agree with TRBD1. CDR3 bases: TGTGCCAGTAGTATTTCCTCCAGGGGGACCGGGGAGCTGTTTTTT. Translation: CASSISSRGTGELFF.